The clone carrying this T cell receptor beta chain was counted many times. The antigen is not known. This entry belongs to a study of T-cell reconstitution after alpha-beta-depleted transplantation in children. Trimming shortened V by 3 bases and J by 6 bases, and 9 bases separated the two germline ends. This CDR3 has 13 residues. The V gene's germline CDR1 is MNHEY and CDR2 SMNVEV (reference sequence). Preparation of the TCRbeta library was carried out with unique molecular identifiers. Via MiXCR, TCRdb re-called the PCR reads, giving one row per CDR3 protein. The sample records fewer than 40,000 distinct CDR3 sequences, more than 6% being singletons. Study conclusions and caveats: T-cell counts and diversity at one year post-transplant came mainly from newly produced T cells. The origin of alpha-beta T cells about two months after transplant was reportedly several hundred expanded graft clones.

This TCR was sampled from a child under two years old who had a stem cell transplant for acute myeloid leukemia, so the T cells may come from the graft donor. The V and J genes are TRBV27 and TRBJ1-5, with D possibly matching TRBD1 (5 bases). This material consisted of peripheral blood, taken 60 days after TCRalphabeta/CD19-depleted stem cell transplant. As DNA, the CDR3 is TGTGCCAGCAGTTTCCAGGGAGGTCAGCCCCAGCATTTT. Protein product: CASSFQGGQPQHF.